This T cell receptor (beta chain) was documented in a study of monozygotic twins with inflammatory bowel disease. This CDR3 has 16 amino acids. Germline lookup yields CDR1 SGHAT and CDR2 FQNNGV. Whole-blood total RNA was extracted without T cell sorting. From the 5' RACE reads, TCRdb lists one entry per CDR3 protein and no DNA. The table lists some 400,000 distinct CDR3 sequences, with 2% to 2.5% in the top ten. Sequencing was performed on blood. This chain uses TRBV11-2 with TRBJ2-3; TCRdb picks TRBD2, but there is no DNA to check that call. The TCR was taken from a human donor with ulcerative colitis or Crohn's disease, or a healthy co-twin of an affected twin (not recorded which). This CDR3 reads CASSPGLAGMADTQYF.